What follows are 2 T cell receptor beta chains derived from one specimen sequenced in a study of tumor-infiltrating lymphocytes in glioblastoma multiforme. Multiple V-beta primers and a C-beta primer amplified TCRB from RNA. TCRdb re-called the multiplex PCR reads through MiXCR, storing one row per CDR3 protein. This table holds 7,000 to 9,500 distinct CDR3 sequences, 74% found once. Sequencing was carried out using brain tumor tissue. The receptors come from a male donor with glioblastoma.

About this clonotype itself: The final CDR3 position lacks the conserved phenylalanine or tryptophan, pointing to a likely read error. The CDR3 protein is CNARGRGSVNSLLHV. DNA for the CDR3: TGCAATGCTAGAGGGCGGGGTTCCGTGAATTCACTCCTCCACGTT. The chain joins TRBV20-1 to TRBJ1-6; unclear D gene. The CDR3 spans 15 residues. The germline CDR1 and CDR2 sequences are DFQATT and SNEGSKA (reference sequence).

Points on this clonotype: The junction shows a germline mismatch at one end, possibly a read error. The V call is TRBV10-3, the J call TRBJ2-7; TRBD2 matches 8 bases. The CDR3 spans 13 residues. CDR1 ENHRY and CDR2 SYGVKD come from the germline V gene. In DNA form, the CDR3 reads TGTGCCGTCAGTGTAGCGGGAAGTCCCGAGCAGTACTTC. Its translation is CAVSVAGSPEQYF.